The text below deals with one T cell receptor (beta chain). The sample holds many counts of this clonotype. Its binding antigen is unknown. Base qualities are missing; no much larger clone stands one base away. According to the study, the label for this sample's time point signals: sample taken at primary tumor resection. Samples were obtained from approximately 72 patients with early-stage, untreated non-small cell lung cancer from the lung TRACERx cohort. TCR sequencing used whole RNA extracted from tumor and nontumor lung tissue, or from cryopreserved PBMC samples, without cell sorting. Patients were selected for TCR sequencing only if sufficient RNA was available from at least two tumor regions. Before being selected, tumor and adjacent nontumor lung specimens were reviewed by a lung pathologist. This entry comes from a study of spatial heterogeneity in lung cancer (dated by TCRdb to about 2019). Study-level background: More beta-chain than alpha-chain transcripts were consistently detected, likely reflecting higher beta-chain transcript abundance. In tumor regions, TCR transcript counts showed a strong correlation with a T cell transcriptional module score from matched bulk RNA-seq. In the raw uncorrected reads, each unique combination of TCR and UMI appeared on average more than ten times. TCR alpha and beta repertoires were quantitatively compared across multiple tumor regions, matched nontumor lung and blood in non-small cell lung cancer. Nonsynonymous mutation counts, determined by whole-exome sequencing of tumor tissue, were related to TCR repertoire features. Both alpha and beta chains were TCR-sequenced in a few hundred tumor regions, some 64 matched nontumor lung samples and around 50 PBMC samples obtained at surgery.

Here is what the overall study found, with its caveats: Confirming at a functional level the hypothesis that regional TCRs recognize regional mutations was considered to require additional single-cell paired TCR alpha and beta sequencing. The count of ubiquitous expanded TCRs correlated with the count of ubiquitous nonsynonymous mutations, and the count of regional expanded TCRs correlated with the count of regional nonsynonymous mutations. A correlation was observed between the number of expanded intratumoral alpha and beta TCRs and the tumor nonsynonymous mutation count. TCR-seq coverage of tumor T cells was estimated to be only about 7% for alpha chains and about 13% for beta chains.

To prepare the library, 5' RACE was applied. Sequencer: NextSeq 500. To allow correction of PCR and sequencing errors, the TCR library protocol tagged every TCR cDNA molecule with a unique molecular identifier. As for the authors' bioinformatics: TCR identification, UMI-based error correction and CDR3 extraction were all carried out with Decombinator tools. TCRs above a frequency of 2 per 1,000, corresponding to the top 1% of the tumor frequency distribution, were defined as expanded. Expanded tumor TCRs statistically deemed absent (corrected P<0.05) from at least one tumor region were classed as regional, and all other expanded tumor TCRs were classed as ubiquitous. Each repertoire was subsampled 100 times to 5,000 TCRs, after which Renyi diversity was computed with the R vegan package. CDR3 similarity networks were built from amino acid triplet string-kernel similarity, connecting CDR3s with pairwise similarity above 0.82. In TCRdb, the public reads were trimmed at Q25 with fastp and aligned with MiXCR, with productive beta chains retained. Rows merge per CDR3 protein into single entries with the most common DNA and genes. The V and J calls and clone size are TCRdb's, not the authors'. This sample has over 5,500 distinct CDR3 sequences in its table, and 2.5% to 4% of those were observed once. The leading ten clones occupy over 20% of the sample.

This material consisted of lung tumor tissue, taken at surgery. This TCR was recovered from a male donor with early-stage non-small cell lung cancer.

The CDR3 protein: CASSSGTGGPTEAFF. The nucleotide sequence is given as TGTGCCAGCAGTTCGGGGACAGGGGGCCCCACTGAAGCTTTCTTT. The rearranged segments are TRBV27 and TRBJ1-1, with TRBD1 matching 12 junction bases. The CDR3 sequence holds 15 residues, the cysteine and phenylalanine included. Only the CDR3 DNA stays, 45 bases, in frame from base 1. The germline V gene encodes CDR1 MNHEY and CDR2 SMNVEV (reference sequence). V loses 4 bases at its end and J loses 4 bases; junction bases beyond the gene matches: 4.